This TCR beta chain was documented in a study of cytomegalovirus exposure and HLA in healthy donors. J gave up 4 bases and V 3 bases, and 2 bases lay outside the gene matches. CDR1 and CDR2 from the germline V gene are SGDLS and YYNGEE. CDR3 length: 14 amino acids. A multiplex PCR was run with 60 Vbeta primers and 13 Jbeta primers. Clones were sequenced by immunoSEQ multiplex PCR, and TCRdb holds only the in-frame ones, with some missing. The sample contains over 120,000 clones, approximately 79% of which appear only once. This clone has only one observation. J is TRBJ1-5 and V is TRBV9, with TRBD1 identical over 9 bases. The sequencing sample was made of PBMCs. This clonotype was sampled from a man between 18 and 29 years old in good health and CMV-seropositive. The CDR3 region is CASSGTGENQPQHF. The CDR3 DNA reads TGTGCCAGCAGCGGGACAGGGGAGAATCAGCCCCAGCATTTT.